The sequence of this T cell receptor beta chain was determined in a study of T cells in Graves' hyperthyroidism and ophthalmopathy. Study results and caveats: Most clonotypes that expanded in the thyroid above 0.001 also showed up in blood. The model foresaw ophthalmopathy a median around 6 months prior to onset.

RNA transcripts yielded amplified TCR beta CDR3 regions. First-round RT-PCR of the TCR CDR3 relied on the HTBI primer set. In TCRdb, the multiplex PCR reads were re-called with MiXCR into one record per CDR3 protein. This repertoire shows about 360,000 distinct CDR3 sequences, around 14% found once; its top ten account for around 9.2%. A note on this clonotype: Its antigen is not known.

Each diagnosis drew on symptoms, thyroxine, TRAb, thyroid ultrasound and orbital computed tomography findings. In germline, CDR1 is MDHEN, CDR2 SYDVKM. Trimming cost V 5 bases and J 7 bases, with 12 bases left between them. The CDR3 runs 14 residues. The TCR sequence derives from a woman under 30 with Graves' hyperthyroidism. Material: blood. This chain links TRBV28 with TRBJ1-6, with D uncertain. In DNA form, the CDR3 reads TGTGCCAGCAGTCCGGGAGCTAAAAATTCACCCCTCCACTTT. It encodes CASSPGAKNSPLHF.